Sequencing of this TCR beta chain was carried out in a study of blood T cell repertoires in COVID-19. The germline V and J ends were trimmed by 6 bases and 2 bases, with 10 bases remaining between them. The CDR3 consists of 13 residues. Germline V gives CDR1 MDHEN, CDR2 SYDVKM. Produced via immunoSEQ multiplex PCR; TCRdb's table is partial and in-frame only. The data show about 120,000 clones, about 87% seen once. The receptor was derived from an older woman with acute or convalescent COVID-19. This chain links TRBV28 with TRBJ1-2; D is possibly TRBD1 (5 bases). The sequenced sample was peripheral blood. The CDR3 is CASSRGHNYGYTF. CDR3 nucleotides: TGTGCCAGCAGCCGCGGACACAACTATGGCTACACCTTC.